A selection of T cell receptor beta chains follows, all from one sample in a study of blood T cell repertoires in COVID-19. TCRdb keeps only in-frame clones here, not all; method: immunoSEQ multiplex PCR. The data contain under 400,000 clones, about 87% of them singletons. Sequencing was carried out using peripheral blood. All receptors come from a woman in her thirties with COVID-19, enrolled during active disease. Both conserved end residues are trimmed from each CDR3. Fields, in order: J gene, V gene, CDR3 protein.

TRBJ2-1 TRBV6-2/TRBV6-3 ASSTRGVYNEQF
TRBJ1-1 TRBV29-1 SSGHFSTEAF
TRBJ1-4 TRBV19 ASSRDSTNEKLF
TRBJ2-2 TRBV2 ASRGTSGNTGELF
TRBJ1-2 TRBV2 ASRWTGGNYGYT
TRBJ2-5 TRBV7-6 ASSSGTGGETQY
TRBJ1-1 TRBV9 ASSVTQNTEAF
TRBJ1-2 TRBV2 ASDRGYGYT
TRBJ1-2 TRBV10-3 AIGTVYGYT
TRBJ1-1 TRBV29-1 SVERRLNTEAF
TRBJ1-2 TRBV6-2/TRBV6-3 ASSLLGQGADGYT
TRBJ1-2 TRBV4-1 ASSPTGFYGYT
TRBJ2-1 TRBV25-1 ASSDNYNEQF
TRBJ2-3 TRBV4-3 ASSQQAGGTDTQY
TRBJ1-1 TRBV3-1/TRBV3-2 ASSHLQVSEAF
TRBJ2-3 TRBV10-3 AISALESSTDTQY
TRBJ1-1 TRBV7-2 ASSPQLNTEAF
TRBJ1-1 TRBV6-5 ASSPRQALEAF
TRBJ1-6 TRBV29-1 PFRGRSPLH
TRBJ1-1 TRBV3-1/TRBV3-2 ASQGFDTEAF
TRBJ2-3 TRBV28 ASSRPAGGNTDTQY
TRBJ1-4 TRBV4-3 ASSQDWAGAEKLF
TRBJ2-5 TRBV11-3 ASSATGTGLETQY
TRBJ1-6 TRBV7-2 ASSLSTGVNSPLH
TRBJ2-1 TRBV10-3 AISESSFGASSYNEQF
TRBJ1-1 TRBV27 ASSFGGGEAF
TRBJ2-7 TRBV6-1 ASSEGSSYEQY
TRBJ1-3 TRBV4-3 ASSQDWGPGNTIY
TRBJ2-3 TRBV27 ASSSPGLARVSTDTQY
TRBJ2-2 TRBV5-1 ASSSLRADTGELF
TRBJ2-7 TRBV27 ASSPRPTYSYEQY
TRBJ1-6 TRBV7-2 ASSSQGASYNSPLH
TRBJ1-4 TRBV15 ATSSGGWATNEKLF
TRBJ1-2 TRBV18 ASSRDSYGYT
TRBJ1-2 TRBV3-1/TRBV3-2 ASSHLSGGRDYGYT
TRBJ2-7 TRBV7-8 ASSFTSAEQY
TRBJ2-1 TRBV6-6 ASSYEANEQF
TRBJ1-1 TRBV2 ASRWRQDEAF
TRBJ2-3 TRBV5-1 ASSAPWGVITDTQY
TRBJ1-1 TRBV13 ASNRGQAEAF
TRBJ2-5 TRBV28 ASSHDRGQETQY
TRBJ1-1 TRBV2 ASSTGGYSTEAF
TRBJ1-5 TRBV4-1 ASRRQGFNQPQH
TRBJ2-1 TRBV6-6 ASSHQSTSGDHNEQF
TRBJ1-5 TRBV16 ASSQFPGGGNQPQH
TRBJ1-6 TRBV5-1 ASSPTGGNSPLH
TRBJ2-5 TRBV28 ASSRRDNQETQY
TRBJ2-2 TRBV7-2 ASSLAGTGHTGELF
TRBJ2-1 TRBV5-1 ASTPLSGHNEQF
TRBJ2-1 TRBV18 ASSTRSSGEDEQF